This entry features one T cell receptor beta chain sequence. Its antigen remains unidentified. This PCR relied on a set of 60 Vbeta primers and 13 Jbeta primers. Sequencing was performed with immunoSEQ multiplex PCR; in TCRdb, only in-frame clones are kept and a portion is missing. Seen here are about 180,000 clones, 65% to 90% observed once, and the top ten hold under 1.5%. These data originate in a study of cytomegalovirus exposure and HLA in healthy donors. Points from the study as a whole: One variant, a missense change in DCLRE1C, was linked in a later analysis to TCR beta V- and J-gene trimming.

This CDR3 is built from 16 residues. After removal of 0 bases from V and 3 bases from J, the junction contained 5 bases not matched to a gene. Germline CDR1 reads LGHNA; CDR2 reads YNFKEQ. Material: PBMCs. The rearrangement links TRBV4-2 to TRBJ2-5; 9 bases match TRBD1. This sequence originates from a girl aged 2-9 years in good health and CMV-seropositive. The CDR3 DNA reads as TGTGCCAGCAGCCAAGAACAGGGGGCGCTTAAAGAGACCCAGTACTTC. It specifies CASSQEQGALKETQYF.